Listed below are T cell receptor beta chains from one sample, sequenced in a study of molecular identifiers for immune sequencing clone quantification. TCRdb used MiXCR to reprocess the PCR reads, holding one entry per CDR3 protein. Of 400,000 to 600,000 distinct CDR3 sequences listed, about a fifth are singletons. Sequencing was performed on naive CD8+ T cells from blood, with Jurkat cell RNA spiked in. The source is a human donor in good health. Some libraries in this study had Jurkat cell RNA spiked in. Each CDR3 is given with its conserved first and last residue. D genes are given only for firm matches. The size entry is marked missing in some rows and otherwise reads once, few, many or a size class.

size,V,J,D,DNA,CDR3
NA,TRBV10-3,TRBJ2-7,NA,TGTGCCATCAGCGGTGCGGGGACAGCGACCTACGAGCAGTACTTC,CAISGAGTATYEQYF
many,TRBV2,TRBJ1-1,NA,TGTGCCAGCAGTGAAGGTGGAGCCGCGGGGGACACTGAAGCTTTCTTT,CASSEGGAAGDTEAFF
many,TRBV29-1,TRBJ1-2,NA,TGCAGCGTTGAATATATTGGGGGCTGGAACTATGGCTACACCTTC,CSVEYIGGWNYGYTF
few,TRBV30,TRBJ1-1,NA,TGTGCCTGGAGAGCATCTGAAGCTTTCTTT,CAWRASEAFF
many,TRBV5-6,TRBJ2-5,NA,TGTGCCAGCAGCCTGGGGGGGGCCGAGGAGACCCAGTACTTC,CASSLGGAEETQYF
few,TRBV6-5,TRBJ2-5,TRBD1,TGTGCCAGCAGCATGACAGGGAATGTGGAGACCCAGTACTTC,CASSMTGNVETQYF
few,TRBV12-3/TRBV12-4,TRBJ1-1,NA,TGTGCCAGCAGGCCCGGGGGGGGAGCTGAAGCTTTCTTT,CASRPGGGAEAFF
many,TRBV7-9,TRBJ1-1,NA,TGTGCCAGCAGGGAATCAGGGTTTGCGAACACTGAAGCTTTCTTT,CASRESGFANTEAFF
NA,TRBV6-2/TRBV6-3,TRBJ1-5,NA,TGTGCCAGCAGTTCCACCAGTAGCAATCAGCCCCAGCATTTT,CASSSTSSNQPQHF
NA,TRBV6-1,TRBJ1-1,NA,TGTGCCAGCAGTACTGGACACCCTGAAGCTTTCTTT,CASSTGHPEAFF
many,TRBV28,TRBJ2-7,NA,TGTGCCAGCAGTTTTCTCGGCGAGCAGTACTTC,CASSFLGEQYF
NA,TRBV20-1,TRBJ2-3,NA,TGCAGTGCTAGGCGGGGAGAACCTACCACAGATACGCAGTATTTT,CSARRGEPTTDTQYF
many,TRBV6-6,TRBJ1-6,NA,TGTGCCAGCAGGCCTATGACTGATTCCGGGGTCTATAATTCACCCCTCCACTTT,CASRPMTDSGVYNSPLHF
many,TRBV5-1,TRBJ1-1,TRBD1,TGCGCCAGCACCACCGGACAGGGAATGAACACTGAAGCTTTCTTT,CASTTGQGMNTEAFF
few,TRBV29-1,TRBJ2-1,TRBD2,TGCAGCGTTGAAGGGCGGGGGACCTACAATGAGCAGTTCTTC,CSVEGRGTYNEQFF
once,TRBV27,TRBJ1-6,NA,TGTGCCAGCAGTTCAGCACTGGATCCGGTTAGCTCACCCCTCCACTTT,CASSSALDPVSSPLHF